The 18 T cell receptor beta chains given below trace back to one sample, sequenced in a study of CD8 T cells in ankylosing spondylitis. Via MiXCR, TCRdb re-called the 5' RACE reads, giving one row per CDR3 protein. The data hold around 150,000 distinct CDR3 sequences, with roughly 18% observed a single time. The sample consisted of blood, either unsorted or a sorted T cell fraction (not recorded which). These receptors were collected from a male donor with ankylosing spondylitis or in good health (not recorded which).

This chain links TRBV2 with TRBJ1-2; D gene uncertain. V was trimmed by 2 bases and J by 4 bases, leaving 11 bases between them. Per germline, CDR1 SNHLY and CDR2 FYNNEI. This CDR3 is 14 amino acids long. The CDR3 loop reads CASSERETGYGYTF. The CDR3 bases are TGTGCCAGCAGTGAACGGGAGACGGGCTATGGCTACACCTTC.

The V and J genes are TRBV28 and TRBJ1-5; TRBD1 is a possible D gene (6 bases). CDR1 MDHEN and CDR2 SYDVKM come from the germline V gene. This CDR3 has 15 amino acids. The V end was cut by 6 bases, the J end by 0 bases, with 12 bases between. Here the CDR3 reads CASRRTENSNQPQHF. The CDR3 nucleotides read TGTGCCAGCAGACGGACAGAAAATAGCAATCAGCCCCAGCATTTT.

This clonotype was seen only a few times. The chain couples TRBV20-1 to TRBJ2-7; the D is unclear. V was shortened by 2 bases and J by 6 bases, with 5 bases between the two germline ends. This CDR3 is built from 10 residues. Germline CDR1 DFQATT, CDR2 SNEGSKA (reference sequence). The DNA of the CDR3 is TGCAGTGCTAGATGGGGCGAGCAGTACTTC. It codes for CSARWGEQYF.

This clonotype appeared many times. The chain uses TRBV5-1 and TRBJ2-3; D is uncertain. Germline loops: CDR1 SGHRS, CDR2 YFSETQ. The length of the CDR3 is 14 residues. With 1 base removed from V and 0 bases from J, the gap between germline ends came to 6 bases. The CDR3 sequence is CASSLLGSTDTQYF. CDR3 bases: TGCGCCAGCAGCTTGCTAGGGAGCACAGATACGCAGTATTTT.

This rearrangement joins TRBV20-1 to TRBJ1-5, with a possible D match to TRBD1 (6 bases). V lost 3 bases and J 7 bases, leaving 16 bases between the germline ends. The CDR3 is 14 amino acids. The V gene's germline CDR1 is DFQATT and CDR2 SNEGSKA (reference sequence). The CDR3: CSASSQGIGQPQHF. The DNA for the CDR3 is TGCAGTGCTAGTTCACAGGGTATTGGCCAGCCCCAGCATTTT.

The table lists this clonotype with a few counts. The genes are TRBV18 and TRBJ1-1, with 7 positions matching TRBD1. V was pared by 4 bases and J by 7 bases, with 9 bases of the junction left unmatched. CDR3 length equals 14 residues. Germline V gene data show CDR1 as KGHSH and CDR2 as LQKENI. The chain's CDR3 is CASSRRDSENEAFF. CDR3 DNA: TGTGCCAGCTCACGACGGGACAGCGAAAATGAAGCTTTCTTT.

The V call is TRBV6-1, the J call TRBJ1-2, with D uncertain. CDR3 length: 13 amino acids. V lost 4 bases, J lost 8 bases, and 14 bases lay in between. Per the germline V gene, CDR1 is MNHNS and CDR2 is SASEGT. The CDR3 sequence is CASSVGRVGGYTF. The CDR3 coding sequence is TGTGCCAGCAGTGTGGGGAGGGTGGGAGGCTACACCTTC.

The chain couples TRBV24-1 to TRBJ2-1; 7 nucleotides agree with TRBD1. This CDR3 is built from 16 residues. CDR1 and CDR2 (germline): KGHDR, SFDVKD. The trim removed 1 base at V and 2 bases at J, leaving 4 bases unmatched. The CDR3 here is CATSDFGDRAYNEQFF. CDR3 in DNA: TGTGCCACCAGTGATTTCGGAGACAGGGCCTACAATGAGCAGTTCTTC.

This clonotype was counted ten times or more. The rearrangement uses TRBV29-1 and TRBJ1-5; no clear D gene. The V end was cut by 7 bases, the J end by 0 bases, with 7 bases between. The CDR3 totals 12 residues. Germline V CDR1 and CDR2: SQVTM, ANQGSEA. The CDR3: CSAADSNQPQHF. CDR3 nucleotides: TGCAGCGCTGCCGATAGCAATCAGCCCCAGCATTTT.

This clonotype was counted only a few times. J is TRBJ2-2 and V is TRBV10-2; a possible D gene is TRBD2 (6 bases). The germline V and J ends were trimmed by 6 bases and 3 bases, with 14 bases remaining between them. Germline V gene data show CDR1 as WSHSY and CDR2 as SAAADI. CDR3 length: 15 residues. DNA of the CDR3: TGCGCCAGCAGGGAGGTTAGCGGTGACACCGGGGAGCTGTTTTTT. The encoded protein is CASREVSGDTGELFF.

This clonotype was seen more than once but under ten times. The J gene is TRBJ2-2, the V gene TRBV5-1; 9 nucleotides align to TRBD1. The germline CDR1 and CDR2 sequences are SGHRS and YFSETQ. Trimming took 3 bases from V and 5 from J; bases not matched to a gene: 8. The CDR3 runs 16 residues. The CDR3 reads CASSSRGQGGTGELFF. The DNA for the CDR3 is TGCGCCAGCAGCTCACGGGGACAGGGAGGAACCGGGGAGCTGTTTTTT. The variable domain in full, with the rest retrieved from reference TRBV5-1 and TRBJ2-2, is KAGVTQTPRYLIKTRGQQVTLSCSPISGHRSVSWYQQTPGQGLQFLFEYFSETQRNKGNFPGRFSGRQFSNSRSEMNVSTLELGDSALYLCASSSRGQGGTGELFFGEGSRLTVL.

Here the CDR3 DNA reads TGCAGTGTTCCCACTCGAGCGAACACCGGGGAGCTGTTTTTT. This codes for CSVPTRANTGELFF. V is TRBV20-1 and J is TRBJ2-2; D is undetermined. The V end was cut by 7 bases, the J end by 0 bases, with 12 bases between. In germline, CDR1 is DFQATT, CDR2 SNEGSKA (reference sequence). The CDR3 runs to 14 residues.

This clonotype was seen ten or more times. The chain employs TRBV28 and TRBJ2-1, with D tentatively TRBD1 (5 bases). CDR1 and CDR2 (germline): MDHEN, SYDVKM. The V gene lost 8 bases and the J gene lost 5 bases, with 19 bases spanning the gap. The CDR3 totals 15 residues. In DNA form, the CDR3 reads TGTGCCAGCCTTTCCTCACAGGAAGTCAACAATGAGCAGTTCTTC. It codes for CASLSSQEVNNEQFF.

This clonotype was observed many times. This chain links TRBV20-1 with TRBJ1-1; D is ambiguous. The germline V and J ends were trimmed by 1 base and 7 bases, with 13 bases remaining between them. The CDR3 totals 13 residues. CDR1 DFQATT and CDR2 SNEGSKA come from the germline V gene (reference sequence). CDR3 amino acids: CSARVEAEGEAFF. CDR3 coding DNA: TGCAGTGCTAGAGTGGAGGCAGAGGGTGAAGCTTTCTTT.

This clonotype appeared many times. CDR3 residues: CASTLGLGDLMETQYF. The DNA of the CDR3 is TGCGCCAGCACTCTCGGACTAGGCGACCTCATGGAGACCCAGTACTTC. The chain carries TRBV5-1 and TRBJ2-5, with 7 bases identical to TRBD2. Germline V gives CDR1 SGHRS, CDR2 YFSETQ. V shed 6 bases, J shed 5 bases, and the junction held 16 bases outside the gene matches. The CDR3 totals 16 residues.

The table lists this clonotype with a count of one. The CDR3 loop is CASSFGREQFF. The CDR3 DNA reads as TGTGCCAGCAGCTTCGGACGTGAGCAGTTCTTC. The chain carries TRBV11-2 and TRBJ2-1; no clear D. CDR3 length: 11 amino acids. CDR1 and CDR2 (germline): SGHAT, FQNNGV. V dropped 3 bases and J dropped 9 bases, with 6 bases sitting between them.

The chain joins TRBV30 to TRBJ1-2; 11 positions match TRBD1. The length of the CDR3 is 16 residues. Trimming at V came to 0 bases and at J to 4 bases, leaving 7 bases not matched to a gene. Germline assignment: CDR1 GTSNPN and CDR2 SVGIG (reference sequence). The CDR3, as DNA: TGTGCCTGGAGTGTCTCCCGGACAGGGGGCAGCTATGGCTACACCTTC. Translated, it gives CAWSVSRTGGSYGYTF.

This clonotype was picked up a small number of times. This chain connects TRBV7-9 to TRBJ2-5, with TRBD1 matching over 9 bases. This CDR3 contains 16 residues. The ends lost 1 base at V and 1 base at J; junction bases unmatched: 4. Germline CDR1 reads SEHNR; CDR2 reads FQNEAQ (reference sequence). CDR3 protein: CASSLETGGAQETQYF. The CDR3 DNA follows: TGTGCCAGCAGCTTAGAGACAGGGGGTGCCCAAGAGACCCAGTACTTC.